The 2 T cell receptor beta chains in this list originate from one sample, sequenced in a study of blood T cells in healthy people across ages. Primed by a sample-barcoded 5' primer and a J-beta primer mix, a second PCR proceeded for 7 to 11 cycles. TCRdb reanalysed the 5' RACE reads using MiXCR and keeps one entry per CDR3 protein. The data contain more than 550,000 distinct CDR3 sequences, about a fifth of them singletons. The sequenced sample consisted of blood. Receptor source: a man between 65 and 85 years old in good health.

This clonotype was recorded a few times. The chain recombines TRBV11-2 with TRBJ2-5; 11 bases line up with TRBD2. The DNA end lines up better with TRBJ2-1; the J call may be wrong. Germline CDR1 SGHAT, CDR2 FQNNGV. The length of the CDR3 is 16 residues. The CDR3 sequence is CASSLTRLAGRNEQFF. The CDR3 coding sequence is TGTGCCAGCAGCTTAACTCGACTAGCGGGAAGGAATGAGCAGTTCTTC.

This clonotype was counted a few times. V and J are TRBV30 and TRBJ1-2; 8 positions agree with TRBD1. CDR3 length equals 14 residues. After removal of 0 bases from V and 6 bases from J, the junction contained 6 bases not matched to a gene. Per the germline V gene, CDR1 is GTSNPN and CDR2 is SVGIG (reference sequence). The CDR3 sequence: CAWSVPGGRNGYTF. The CDR3 DNA reads as TGTGCCTGGAGTGTACCAGGGGGCAGGAATGGCTACACCTTC. Full variable domain (outside the CDR3, taken from reference TRBV30 and TRBJ1-2): SQTIHQWPATLVQPVGSPLSLECTVEGTSNPNLYWYRQAAGRGLQLLFYSVGIGQISSEVPQNLSASRPQDRQFILSSKKLLLSDSGFYLCAWSVPGGRNGYTFGSGTRLTVV.